The next 26 T cell receptor beta chains were all read from a single sample in a study of T cells in Graves' hyperthyroidism and ophthalmopathy. Researchers took RNA transcripts and amplified the TCR beta CDR3 regions from them. The primer set for the first-round RT-PCR of the TCR CDR3 was HTBI. Via MiXCR, TCRdb re-called the multiplex PCR reads, giving one row per CDR3 protein. The sample carries approximately 640,000 distinct CDR3 sequences, 17% recorded once. Sample: blood. These receptors all come from a man in his forties or fifties with Graves' hyperthyroidism.

The V gene is TRBV29-1, the J gene TRBJ2-1; TRBD2 matches 7 bases. The trim removed 1 base at V and 7 bases at J, leaving 1 base unmatched. Germline V gene sequence: CDR1 SQVTM, CDR2 ANQGSEA. CDR3 length: 12 amino acids. The CDR3 sequence is CSVEGTRNEQFF. The CDR3 DNA is TGCAGCGTTGAAGGGACTAGGAATGAGCAGTTCTTC.

This clonotype was recorded many times. V is TRBV12-3 or TRBV12-4 and J is TRBJ1-6; no reliable D call. V was shortened by 8 bases and J by 10 bases, with 12 bases between the two germline ends. This CDR3 region has 12 residues. CDR3 nucleotide sequence: TGTGCCAGCGCTAACCCGAGCTCACCCCTCCACTTT. Translating it yields CASANPSSPLHF.

The sample holds many counts of this clonotype. V and J are TRBV13 and TRBJ2-2, with TRBD1 matching over 8 bases. CDR3 length: 16 residues. CDR1 and CDR2 from the germline V gene are PRHDT and FYEKMQ (reference sequence). The ends lost 0 bases at V and 3 bases at J; junction bases unmatched: 3. DNA for the CDR3: TGTGCCAGCAGCTTAGGTGCAGGGGGCGACACCGGGGAGCTGTTTTTT. This gives the protein CASSLGAGGDTGELFF.

V usage is TRBV19 and J usage is TRBJ2-7; D unresolved. The CDR3 runs 13 residues. V dropped 5 bases and J dropped 0 bases, with 8 bases sitting between them. Germline V gene data show CDR1 as LNHDA and CDR2 as SQIVND (reference sequence). This chain's CDR3 is CASSFDISYEQYF. The CDR3 DNA follows: TGTGCCAGTAGTTTTGACATCTCCTACGAGCAGTACTTC.

The sample holds many counts of this clonotype. The gene calls are TRBV12-3 or TRBV12-4 and TRBJ2-5; D possibly corresponds to TRBD2 (6 bases). The CDR3 consists of 15 residues. Trimming pared 7 bases from V and 4 bases from J, leaving 19 bases between. CDR3 protein: CASTHGDWGGETQYF. The CDR3 DNA sequence: TGTGCCAGCACTCATGGGGATTGGGGAGGAGAGACCCAGTACTTC.

This clonotype showed up many times. This chain connects TRBV2 to TRBJ2-1; D gene unclear. This CDR3 region has 10 residues. The V gene lost 10 bases and the J gene lost 7 bases, with 8 bases spanning the gap. The germline gives CDR1 SNHLY, CDR2 FYNNEI. The CDR3 here is CATVGNEQFF. The CDR3 bases are TGTGCCACCGTAGGAAATGAGCAGTTCTTC.

V is TRBV19 and J is TRBJ1-6, with TRBD1 identical over 7 bases. The CDR3 runs to 14 residues. Germline CDR1 reads LNHDA; CDR2 reads SQIVND (reference sequence). V was pared by 5 bases and J by 8 bases, with 6 bases of the junction left unmatched. DNA of the CDR3: TGTGCCAGTAGTGCGACAGGGTGGGATTCACCCCTCCACTTT. Translating gives CASSATGWDSPLHF.

This clonotype was seen only a few times. This chain links TRBV27 with TRBJ2-5; the D gene could be TRBD1 or TRBD2 (5 bases each). CDR1 is MNHEY and CDR2 is SMNVEV in the germline V gene (reference sequence). The CDR3 has 16 residues. Deletions cut 4 bases from V and 9 bases from J, with 24 bases between. CDR3 amino acids: CASSSREGPVGQPQYF. Written as DNA, the CDR3 is TGTGCCAGCAGTTCCCGCGAGGGACCAGTGGGTCAGCCCCAGTACTTC.

This chain connects TRBV28 to TRBJ2-1, with TRBD2 matching over 11 bases. The V segment lost 5 bases and the J segment 8 bases; nucleotides outside the gene matches: 11. CDR3 length equals 16 residues. From germline, CDR1 is MDHEN and CDR2 SYDVKM. CDR3 nucleotide sequence: TGTGCCAGCAGTCCAAGACTAGCGGGACTAAAGGATGAGCAGTTCTTC. Protein: CASSPRLAGLKDEQFF.

This clonotype was recorded at least ten times. CDR3 in amino acids: CASSPPGGAYEQYF. Here the CDR3 DNA reads TGTGCCAGCTCACCACCGGGCGGTGCCTACGAGCAGTACTTC. V gene TRBV18 combines with J gene TRBJ2-7; no reliable D call. Per germline, CDR1 KGHSH and CDR2 LQKENI. The CDR3 is made up of 14 amino acids. V shed 0 bases and J shed 2 bases, with 8 bases lying between them.

In its sample, this clonotype was seen a few times. The rearrangement uses TRBV5-1 and TRBJ1-1; 8 bases line up with TRBD1. V was clipped by 4 bases and J by 4 bases; unmatched bases: 6. The CDR3 is 14 amino acids. CDR1 SGHRS and CDR2 YFSETQ come from the germline V gene. This chain's CDR3 is CASSIRTGSTEAFF. CDR3 coding DNA: TGCGCCAGCAGCATTCGGACAGGGTCCACTGAAGCTTTCTTT.

Turning to this clonotype: This CDR3 is missing its conserved last phenylalanine or tryptophan, likely due to a read error. As DNA, the CDR3 is TGTGCCTGGAGTATATCTGGAAACACCATATATTCT. Its protein is CAWSISGNTIYS. The V call is TRBV30, the J call TRBJ1-3; unclear D gene. Trimming pared 2 bases from V and 1 base from J, leaving 3 bases between. The CDR3 is made up of 12 amino acids. CDR1 is GTSNPN, CDR2 SVGIG, per germline (reference sequence).

Remarks on this clonotype: At one end, the junction sequence differs from germline, possibly due to a read error. The V call is TRBV2, the J call TRBJ1-5, with 8 bases that match TRBD1. The CDR3 spans 15 residues. Germline V gene sequence: CDR1 SNHLY, CDR2 FYNNEI. This CDR3 reads CASRRQGQGNQPQRF. CDR3 bases: TGTGCCAGCAGGAGACAGGGGCAGGGCAATCAGCCCCAGCGTTTT.

This clonotype was seen repeatedly, ten times or more. The chain is built from TRBV10-3 and TRBJ2-7; 12 nucleotides align to TRBD2. Per the germline V gene, CDR1 is ENHRY and CDR2 is SYGVKD. There are 15 residues in the CDR3. Trimming at V came to 5 bases and at J to 3 bases, leaving 5 bases not matched to a gene. The CDR3 spells CAISPSGRAVYEQYF. DNA for the CDR3: TGTGCCATCAGTCCTAGCGGGAGGGCCGTCTACGAGCAGTACTTC.

This clonotype was seen many times. This rearrangement joins TRBV28 to TRBJ2-5; 12 bases are shared with TRBD2. V shed 6 bases and J 2 bases; nucleotides not matched to a gene: 25. Per germline, CDR1 MDHEN and CDR2 SYDVKM. The CDR3 is 22 amino acids. CDR3 region: CASSPPIWRSLAGGPRQETQYF. CDR3 coding DNA: TGTGCCAGCAGCCCCCCCATTTGGAGATCTCTAGCGGGAGGGCCCCGTCAAGAGACCCAGTACTTC.

This rearrangement joins TRBV19 to TRBJ1-5; D possibly corresponds to TRBD1 (6 bases). V lost 6 bases to trimming and J lost 4 bases, with 19 bases between them. Germline CDR1 is LNHDA and CDR2 is SQIVND (reference sequence). The CDR3 is 16 amino acids. The CDR3 protein is CASRGNLWQGNQPQHF. For the CDR3, the DNA is TGTGCCAGTAGGGGCAATTTGTGGCAGGGGAATCAGCCCCAGCATTTT.

This clonotype has a count of ten or more. The chain uses TRBV5-1 and TRBJ2-2; D tentatively reads TRBD1 or TRBD2 (5 bases each). V was cut by 6 bases and J by 4 bases, with 13 bases left in between. The CDR3 length is 14 residues. Germline V gene lookup returns CDR1 SGHRS and CDR2 YFSETQ. CDR3 sequence reads: CASTSGPSTGELFF. The CDR3 DNA is TGCGCCAGCACATCGGGACCCAGCACCGGGGAGCTGTTTTTT.

This clonotype appeared a few times. The rearrangement uses TRBV6-2 or TRBV6-3 and TRBJ2-7; the match to TRBD2 covers 7 bases. V lost 6 bases to trimming and J lost 1 base; unmatched junction nucleotides: 9. The germline gives CDR1 MNHEY, CDR2 SVGEGT. The CDR3 is 15 amino acids. The CDR3 sequence is CASSFYRAGSYEQYF. CDR3 nucleotide sequence: TGTGCCAGCAGCTTCTATCGAGCGGGGTCCTACGAGCAGTACTTC.

This clonotype occurred many times. The V call is TRBV20-1, the J call TRBJ2-5, with D hard to call. This CDR3 is built from 12 residues. The germline CDR1 and CDR2 sequences are DFQATT and SNEGSKA (reference sequence). Trimming pared 2 bases from V and 1 base from J, leaving 5 bases between. This CDR3 is CSARRRQETQYF. Written as DNA, the CDR3 is TGCAGTGCTAGACGGCGCCAAGAGACCCAGTACTTC.

The V and J genes are TRBV4-1 and TRBJ2-1; 8 nucleotides match TRBD2. V was pared by 1 base and J by 6 bases, with 8 bases of the junction left unmatched. CDR1 and CDR2 (germline): MGHRA, YSYEKL. This CDR3 contains 16 residues. Here the CDR3 DNA reads TGCGCCAGCAGCCAAGTAACTGGACTAGCTGGCAATGAGCAGTTCTTC. Translated, it gives CASSQVTGLAGNEQFF.

Only a few counts were recorded for this clonotype. The rearrangement links TRBV2 to TRBJ1-4, with D possibly TRBD1 on 5 matching bases. Germline V gene data show CDR1 as SNHLY and CDR2 as FYNNEI. Trimming left V 6 bases short and J 8 bases short, with 13 bases between. CDR3 size: 13 residues. Here the CDR3 DNA reads TGTGCCAGCAGGCCCGGGGCTGGAGAAAAACTGTTTTTT. Translation: CASRPGAGEKLFF.

This clonotype was recorded many times. The rearrangement joins TRBV2 to TRBJ2-1; D is unresolved. This CDR3 contains 14 residues. Trimming took off 2 bases at V and 5 bases at J, with 10 bases between the two ends. CDR1 is SNHLY and CDR2 is FYNNEI in the germline V gene. CDR3 bases: TGTGCCAGCAGTGAAACGCAGGTGAACAATGAGCAGTTCTTC. It is translated as CASSETQVNNEQFF.

In DNA form, the CDR3 reads TGTGCCAGCAGCTTAATGGAGGAGATTCGGCCTGGAAACACCATATATTTT. It translates to CASSLMEEIRPGNTIYF. The chain joins TRBV11-1 to TRBJ1-3, with D unclear. The CDR3 contains 17 residues. Looked up from germline, CDR1 is SGHAT and CDR2 is FQDESV (reference sequence). Trimming took 2 bases from V and 2 from J, leaving 16 bases between them.

V usage is TRBV5-1 and J usage is TRBJ2-1; D uncertain. V lost 4 bases to trimming and J lost 2 bases, with 19 bases between them. CDR1 SGHRS and CDR2 YFSETQ come from the germline V gene. The CDR3 loop spans 17 amino acids. The CDR3 DNA is TGCGCCAGCAGCCAAGGGCGAGGCACCCAGACCTACAATGAGCAGTTCTTC. The encoded protein is CASSQGRGTQTYNEQFF.

In its sample, this clonotype was seen many times. The chain employs TRBV7-9 and TRBJ2-7, with D possibly TRBD1 on 6 matching bases. Germline V CDR1 and CDR2: SEHNR, FQNEAQ (reference sequence). The CDR3 extends over 15 amino acids. Trimming took 5 bases from V and 0 from J, leaving 14 bases between them. The CDR3 loop reads CASSPRQVSSYEQYF. In nucleotides, the CDR3 is TGTGCCAGCAGCCCCCGACAGGTTAGCTCCTACGAGCAGTACTTC.

This clonotype was seen ten or more times. The chain couples TRBV3-1 to TRBJ1-2; 10 bases agree with TRBD1. The J segment lost 5 bases and the V segment lost 5 bases, leaving 2 bases of the junction unmatched. CDR3 length: 13 amino acids. Germline V gives CDR1 LGHDT, CDR2 YNNKEL (reference sequence). CDR3 in amino acids: CASSKGQGYGYTF. For the CDR3, the DNA is TGTGCCAGCAGCAAGGGACAGGGGTATGGCTACACCTTC.